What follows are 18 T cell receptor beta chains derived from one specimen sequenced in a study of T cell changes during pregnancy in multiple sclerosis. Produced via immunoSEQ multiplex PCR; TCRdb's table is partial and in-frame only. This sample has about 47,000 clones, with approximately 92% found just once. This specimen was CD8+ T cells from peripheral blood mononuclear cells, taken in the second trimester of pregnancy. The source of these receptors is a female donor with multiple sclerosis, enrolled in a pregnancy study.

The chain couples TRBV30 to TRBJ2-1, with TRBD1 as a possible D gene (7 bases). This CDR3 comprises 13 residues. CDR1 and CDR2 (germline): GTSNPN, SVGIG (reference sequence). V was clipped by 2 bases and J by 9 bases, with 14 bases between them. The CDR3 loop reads CAWSQGGVGEQFF. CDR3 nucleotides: TGTGCCTGGAGTCAGGGGGGAGTGGGTGAGCAGTTCTTC.

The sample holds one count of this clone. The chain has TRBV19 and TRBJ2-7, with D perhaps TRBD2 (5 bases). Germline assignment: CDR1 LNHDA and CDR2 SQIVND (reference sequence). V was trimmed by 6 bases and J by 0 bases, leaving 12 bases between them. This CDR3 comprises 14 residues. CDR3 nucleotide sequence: TGTGCCAGTAGCGCCGGGGTCCGCTCCTACGAGCAGTACTTC. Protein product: CASSAGVRSYEQYF.

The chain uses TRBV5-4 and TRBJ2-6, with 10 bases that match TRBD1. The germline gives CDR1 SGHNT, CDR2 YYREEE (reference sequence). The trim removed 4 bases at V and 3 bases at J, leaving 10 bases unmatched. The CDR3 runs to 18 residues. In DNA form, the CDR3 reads TGTGCCAGCAGCCTACCCGGGACAGGGGATAATGGGGCCAACGTCCTGACTTTC. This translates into CASSLPGTGDNGANVLTF.

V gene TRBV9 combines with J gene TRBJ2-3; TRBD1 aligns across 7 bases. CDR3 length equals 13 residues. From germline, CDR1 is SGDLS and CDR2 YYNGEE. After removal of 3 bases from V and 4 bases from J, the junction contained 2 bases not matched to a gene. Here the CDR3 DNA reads TGTGCCAGCAGCGCAGGGGGACCAGATACGCAGTATTTT. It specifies CASSAGGPDTQYF. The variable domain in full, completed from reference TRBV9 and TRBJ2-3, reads DSGVTQTPKHLITATGQRVTLRCSPRSGDLSVYWYQQSLDQGLQFLIQYYNGEERAKGNILERFSAQQFPDLHSELNLSSLELGDSALYFCASSAGGPDTQYFGPGTRLTVL.

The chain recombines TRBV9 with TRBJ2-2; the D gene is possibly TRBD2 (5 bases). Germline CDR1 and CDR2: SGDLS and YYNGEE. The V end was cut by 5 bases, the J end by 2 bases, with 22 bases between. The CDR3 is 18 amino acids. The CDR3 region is CASSIPPRGPDNTGELFF. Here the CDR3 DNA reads TGTGCCAGCAGTATACCCCCTCGAGGGCCCGACAACACCGGGGAGCTGTTTTTT.

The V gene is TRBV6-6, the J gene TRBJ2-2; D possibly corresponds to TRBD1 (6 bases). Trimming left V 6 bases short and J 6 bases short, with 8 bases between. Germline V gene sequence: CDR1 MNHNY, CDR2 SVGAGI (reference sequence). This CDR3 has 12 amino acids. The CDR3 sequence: CASSEGAGELFF. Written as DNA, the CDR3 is TGTGCCAGCAGCGAGGGGGCCGGGGAGCTGTTTTTT.

The CDR3 DNA reads as TGTGCCAGCAGCTCCGGGACAGGGGGCTATGGCTACACCTTC. Translating it yields CASSSGTGGYGYTF. The V and J genes are TRBV13 and TRBJ1-2; 11 bases are a match to TRBD1. Unmatched junction bases numbered 2, after V lost 4 bases and J lost 4 bases. Germline V CDR1 and CDR2: PRHDT, FYEKMQ (reference sequence). CDR3 length: 14 amino acids.

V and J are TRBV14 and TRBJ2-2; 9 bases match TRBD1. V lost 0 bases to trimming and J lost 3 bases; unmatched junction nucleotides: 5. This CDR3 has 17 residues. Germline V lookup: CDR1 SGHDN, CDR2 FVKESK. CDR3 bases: TGTGCCAGCAGCCAAGATTGGACAGGGGTCGACACCGGGGAGCTGTTTTTT. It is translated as CASSQDWTGVDTGELFF.

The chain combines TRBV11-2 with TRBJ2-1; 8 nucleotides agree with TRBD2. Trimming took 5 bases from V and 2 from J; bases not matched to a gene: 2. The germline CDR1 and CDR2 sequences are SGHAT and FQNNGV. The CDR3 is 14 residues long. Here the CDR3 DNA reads TGTGCCAGCAGCCCGGGAGGGGCCTACAATGAGCAGTTCTTC. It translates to CASSPGGAYNEQFF.

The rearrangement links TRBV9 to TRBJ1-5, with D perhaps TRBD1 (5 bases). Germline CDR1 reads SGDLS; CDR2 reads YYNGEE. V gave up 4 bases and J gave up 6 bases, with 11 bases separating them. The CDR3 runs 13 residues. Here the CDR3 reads CASSPHRGQPQHF. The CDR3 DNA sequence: TGTGCCAGCAGCCCCCATAGGGGTCAGCCCCAGCATTTT.

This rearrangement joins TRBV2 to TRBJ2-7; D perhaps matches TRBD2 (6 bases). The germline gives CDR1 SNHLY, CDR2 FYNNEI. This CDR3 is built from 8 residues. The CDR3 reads CGAGEQYF. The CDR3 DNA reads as TGTGGCGCGGGGGAGCAGTACTTC.

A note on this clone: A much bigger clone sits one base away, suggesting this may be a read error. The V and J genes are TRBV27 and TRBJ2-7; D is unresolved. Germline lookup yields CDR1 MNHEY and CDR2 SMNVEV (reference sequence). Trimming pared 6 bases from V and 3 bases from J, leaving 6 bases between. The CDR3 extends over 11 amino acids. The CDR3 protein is CASRFGYEQYF. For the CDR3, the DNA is TGTGCCAGCAGATTCGGCTACGAGCAGTACTTC.

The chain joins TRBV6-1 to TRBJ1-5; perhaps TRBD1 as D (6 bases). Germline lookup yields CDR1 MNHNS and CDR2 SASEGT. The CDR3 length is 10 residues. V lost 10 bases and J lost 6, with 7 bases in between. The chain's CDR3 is CAIGGQPQHF. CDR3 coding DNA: TGTGCCATAGGGGGTCAGCCCCAGCATTTT.

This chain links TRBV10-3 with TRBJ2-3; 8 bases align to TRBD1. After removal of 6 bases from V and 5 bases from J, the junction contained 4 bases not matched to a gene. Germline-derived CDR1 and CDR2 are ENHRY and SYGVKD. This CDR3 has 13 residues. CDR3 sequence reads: CAIRDREGDTQYF. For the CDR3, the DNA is TGTGCCATCAGGGACAGGGAAGGAGATACGCAGTATTTT.

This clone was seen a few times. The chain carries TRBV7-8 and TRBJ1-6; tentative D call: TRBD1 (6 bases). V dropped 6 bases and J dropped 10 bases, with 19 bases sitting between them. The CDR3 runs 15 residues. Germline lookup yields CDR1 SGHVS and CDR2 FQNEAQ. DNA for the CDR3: TGTGCCAGCAGTTCTCCCGGGGGGGCGCAATCACCCCTCCACTTT. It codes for CASSSPGGAQSPLHF.

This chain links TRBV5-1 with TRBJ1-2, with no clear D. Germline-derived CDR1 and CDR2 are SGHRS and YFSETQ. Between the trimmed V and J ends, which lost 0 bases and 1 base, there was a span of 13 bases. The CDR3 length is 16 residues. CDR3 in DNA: TGCGCCAGCAGCTTGGAATGGGGAGGGATTAACTATGGCTACACCTTC. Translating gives CASSLEWGGINYGYTF. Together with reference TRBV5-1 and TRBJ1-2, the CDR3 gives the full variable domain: KAGVTQTPRYLIKTRGQQVTLSCSPISGHRSVSWYQQTPGQGLQFLFEYFSETQRNKGNFPGRFSGRQFSNSRSEMNVSTLELGDSALYLCASSLEWGGINYGYTFGSGTRLTVV.

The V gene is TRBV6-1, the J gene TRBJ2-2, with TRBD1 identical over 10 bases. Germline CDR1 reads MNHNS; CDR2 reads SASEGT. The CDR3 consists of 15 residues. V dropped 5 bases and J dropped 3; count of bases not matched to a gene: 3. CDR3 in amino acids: CASSSGQGDTGELFF. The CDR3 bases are TGTGCCAGCAGTTCCGGACAGGGGGACACCGGGGAGCTGTTTTTT.

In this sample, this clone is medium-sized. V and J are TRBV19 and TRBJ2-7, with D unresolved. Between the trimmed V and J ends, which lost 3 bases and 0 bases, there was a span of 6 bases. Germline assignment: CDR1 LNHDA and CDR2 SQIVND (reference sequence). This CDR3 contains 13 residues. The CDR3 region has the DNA TGTGCCAGTAGTATGACAAACTCCTACGAGCAGTACTTC. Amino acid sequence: CASSMTNSYEQYF. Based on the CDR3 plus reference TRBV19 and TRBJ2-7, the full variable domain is DGGITQSPKYLFRKEGQNVTLSCEQNLNHDAMYWYRQDPGQGLRLIYYSQIVNDFQKGDIAEGYSVSREKKESFPLTVTSAQKNPTAFYLCASSMTNSYEQYFGPGTRLTVT.